In its sample, the clone carrying this T cell receptor beta chain was seen a few times. The antigen is not known. Only in-frame clones appear in the TCRdb table, and some are missing; sequencing was by immunoSEQ multiplex PCR. The sample lists over 85,000 clones, about four fifths occurring once. In germline, CDR1 is LNHDA, CDR2 SQIVND (reference sequence). Trimming took off 5 bases at V and 4 bases at J, with 10 bases between the two ends. The CDR3 sequence is 13 residues long. This record comes from a study of Ad26.COV2.S vaccination and SARS-CoV-2 variants. Regarding the study as a whole: Those who received the vaccine showed greater spike-specific TCR breadth than those given placebo. Those who received vaccine or placebo ended up with similar non-spike TCR breadth. Substantial post-vaccination breadth of spike-specific CD8+ and CD4+ T cell responses was reported.

The clonotype comes from a human donor who had recovered from COVID-19. Specimen: peripheral blood, collected after recovery from COVID-19. The chain links TRBV19 to TRBJ2-3; D not certain. CDR3 residues: CASSPWQADTQYF. In DNA form, the CDR3 reads TGTGCCAGTAGTCCGTGGCAGGCAGATACGCAGTATTTT.